One and the same sample provided the 26 T cell receptor beta chains below, sequenced in a study of OX40 agonist ivuxolimab in advanced cancers. Sequenced by immunoSEQ multiplex PCR; TCRdb stores in-frame clones only, minus some. In the table there are over 75,000 clones, 90% of which are singletons. The sample was CD4+ or CD8+ T cells sorted from blood, taken in a trial of the OX40 agonist ivuxolimab. The receptors were gathered from an adult with an advanced solid tumor such as melanoma, head and neck, liver or kidney cancer.

V usage is TRBV7-2 and J usage is TRBJ2-1; no reliable D call. Trimming left V 5 bases short and J 9 bases short, with 14 bases between. Germline-derived CDR1 and CDR2 are SGHTA and FQGNSA. The CDR3 totals 13 residues. The CDR3 sequence is CASSRAREVEQFF. The CDR3, as DNA: TGTGCCAGCAGCCGCGCTAGGGAAGTTGAGCAGTTCTTC.

The rearrangement joins TRBV6-5 to TRBJ1-6; D gene unclear. Trimming left V 6 bases short and J 8 bases short, with 11 bases between. There are 13 residues in the CDR3. The germline CDR1 and CDR2 sequences are MNHEY and SVGAGI. The DNA of the CDR3 is TGTGCCAGCAGCCAAACGGTGGATTCACCCCTCCACTTT. It is translated as CASSQTVDSPLHF.

This rearrangement joins TRBV7-2 to TRBJ1-2, with 8 bases lining up with TRBD1. The ends lost 7 bases at V and 5 bases at J; junction bases unmatched: 9. The CDR3 spans 14 residues. In germline, CDR1 is SGHTA, CDR2 FQGNSA. CDR3 sequence: CASTNQGALYGYTF. CDR3 DNA sequence: TGTGCCAGCACGAATCAGGGGGCGCTTTATGGCTACACCTTC.

The chain is built from TRBV7-2 and TRBJ1-5; TRBD1 matches at 7 bases. V shed 5 bases, J shed 1 base, and the junction held 2 bases outside the gene matches. The CDR3 extends over 14 amino acids. Germline CDR1 and CDR2: SGHTA and FQGNSA. DNA for the CDR3: TGTGCCAGCAGCCAGGACAGGAGCAATCAGCCCCAGCATTTT. Its protein is CASSQDRSNQPQHF.

In this sample, this clone turned up a few times. This chain connects TRBV6-6 to TRBJ2-2, with 12 bases identical to TRBD2. From germline, CDR1 is MNHNY and CDR2 SVGAGI (reference sequence). The CDR3 is 16 amino acids. V gave up 6 bases and J gave up 7 bases; unmatched junction bases: 9. The CDR3 loop reads CASSRLAGAGNGELFF. The CDR3 region has the DNA TGTGCCAGCAGCCGACTAGCGGGAGCTGGTAACGGGGAGCTGTTTTTT.

This chain uses TRBV5-1 with TRBJ2-1, with 10 bases lining up with TRBD2. This CDR3 is 17 amino acids long. V lost 5 bases to trimming and J lost 0 bases; unmatched junction nucleotides: 8. The germline gives CDR1 SGHRS, CDR2 YFSETQ. The CDR3 coding sequence is TGCGCCAGCAGGACCGATATAGCGGGAGGCTCCTACAATGAGCAGTTCTTC. Protein: CASRTDIAGGSYNEQFF.

This chain uses TRBV7-3 with TRBJ1-2, with 8 nucleotides matching TRBD1. V lost 4 bases to trimming and J lost 7 bases; unmatched junction nucleotides: 5. Germline CDR1 SGHTA, CDR2 FQGTGA. The CDR3 extends over 13 amino acids. CDR3 DNA sequence: TGTGCCAGCAGCTGGGACAGGTTTATTGGCTACACCTTC. This encodes CASSWDRFIGYTF.

The chain carries TRBV6-6 and TRBJ2-6; D remains unclear. There are 15 residues in the CDR3. In germline, CDR1 is MNHNY, CDR2 SVGAGI (reference sequence). Trimming took 6 bases from V and 0 from J, leaving 9 bases between them. Written as DNA, the CDR3 is TGTGCCAGCAGGACAAGCCGCTCTGGGGCCAACGTCCTGACTTTC. Translating gives CASRTSRSGANVLTF.

V and J are TRBV15 and TRBJ2-7; 12 positions match TRBD1. This CDR3 region has 18 residues. Per germline, CDR1 LNHNV and CDR2 YYDKDF (reference sequence). With 0 bases clipped from V and 0 bases from J, the junction kept 6 bases outside the gene matches. CDR3 amino acids: CATSRDVSGQGASYEQYF. The DNA for the CDR3 is TGTGCCACCAGCAGAGATGTCTCGGGACAGGGGGCCTCCTACGAGCAGTACTTC.

The chain has TRBV5-1 and TRBJ2-3, with TRBD1 as a possible D gene (6 bases). V was clipped by 3 bases and J by 0 bases, with 17 bases between them. The CDR3 is 17 residues long. Germline V gene sequence: CDR1 SGHRS, CDR2 YFSETQ. The chain's CDR3 is CASSSEQGASSTDTQYF. Here the CDR3 DNA reads TGCGCCAGCAGCTCGGAACAGGGTGCCTCTAGCACAGATACGCAGTATTTT.

The chain recombines TRBV7-3 with TRBJ2-7; 8 bases line up with TRBD2. V shed 5 bases, J shed 4 bases, and the junction held 10 bases outside the gene matches. There are 15 residues in the CDR3. The germline V gene has CDR1 SGHTA and CDR2 FQGTGA. CDR3 amino acids: CASSPRAGGMYEQYF. The CDR3 DNA reads as TGTGCCAGCAGCCCCCGCGCGGGGGGAATGTACGAGCAGTACTTC.

This chain connects TRBV13 to TRBJ2-1; D perhaps matches TRBD2 (5 bases). This CDR3 is built from 13 residues. V dropped 4 bases and J dropped 8 bases, with 12 bases sitting between them. CDR1 PRHDT and CDR2 FYEKMQ come from the germline V gene (reference sequence). This chain's CDR3 is CASSSSGSDEQFF. CDR3 bases: TGTGCCAGCAGCTCCAGCGGCAGCGATGAGCAGTTCTTC.

This sequence joins TRBV30 and TRBJ1-4; 9 nucleotides match TRBD1. After removal of 5 bases from V and 8 bases from J, the junction contained 6 bases not matched to a gene. The germline V gene encodes CDR1 GTSNPN and CDR2 SVGIG (reference sequence). CDR3 length: 13 residues. The DNA for the CDR3 is TGTGCCTGGGGGACAGGGCTCGGGGAAAAACTGTTTTTT. Its translation is CAWGTGLGEKLFF.

This sequence joins TRBV28 and TRBJ2-3, with D unclear. The CDR3 is 12 amino acids. The germline V gene encodes CDR1 MDHEN and CDR2 SYDVKM. Between the trimmed V and J ends, which lost 4 bases and 5 bases, there was a span of 7 bases. The CDR3 sequence: CASSSPQDTQYF. DNA of the CDR3: TGTGCCAGCAGTTCCCCACAAGATACGCAGTATTTT.

The CDR3 sequence is CASSPDGYGYTF. CDR3 nucleotide sequence: TGTGCCAGCAGCCCGGACGGCTATGGCTACACCTTC. The V gene is TRBV7-2, the J gene TRBJ1-2, with D hard to call. V was cut by 5 bases and J by 4 bases, with 8 bases left in between. Germline V gene lookup returns CDR1 SGHTA and CDR2 FQGNSA. The CDR3 loop spans 12 amino acids.

The sample holds one count of this clone. The chain joins TRBV4-3 to TRBJ2-7; the match to TRBD2 covers 12 bases. The germline V gene encodes CDR1 LGHNA and CDR2 YSLEER. CDR3 length: 16 residues. J was trimmed by 7 bases and V by 0 bases; bases with no gene match: 7. The CDR3 DNA reads TGCGCCAGCAGCCAAGATGGCCTAGCGGGAGGGGGGGAGCAGTACTTC. Amino acid sequence: CASSQDGLAGGGEQYF.

This CDR3 reads CASRRGQGGSGGELFF. The CDR3 DNA sequence: TGTGCCAGCAGACGCGGACAGGGAGGTAGCGGCGGGGAGCTGTTTTTT. The V gene is TRBV6-4, the J gene TRBJ2-2; 8 bases map to TRBD1. The length of the CDR3 is 16 residues. The germline gives CDR1 MRHNA, CDR2 SNTAGT. V dropped 6 bases and J dropped 7; count of bases not matched to a gene: 13.

This chain connects TRBV5-6 to TRBJ2-7; weak D call: TRBD2 (6 bases). Germline V gene data show CDR1 as SGHDT and CDR2 as YYEEEE. Trimming cost V 2 bases and J 9 bases, with 12 bases left between them. The CDR3 runs 12 residues. CDR3 DNA: TGTGCCAGCAGCTTTACCGGGGGTTTGCAGTACTTC. It yields the protein CASSFTGGLQYF.

The V and J genes are TRBV7-2 and TRBJ2-3, with a possible D match to TRBD2 (5 bases). The germline V and J ends were trimmed by 3 bases and 2 bases, with 15 bases remaining between them. This CDR3 comprises 16 residues. CDR1 is SGHTA, CDR2 FQGNSA, per germline. The CDR3 nucleotides are TGTGCCAGCAGCTTTACGAGGGATTCGGCCACAGATACGCAGTATTTT. It specifies CASSFTRDSATDTQYF.

Of note for this clone: Other DNA sequences within the sample encode an identical CDR3. The rearrangement links TRBV11-3 to TRBJ2-5, with TRBD2 as a possible D gene (5 bases). There are 12 residues in the CDR3. Germline values: CDR1 SGHNT, CDR2 YENEEA. Trimming cost V 5 bases and J 5 bases, with 9 bases left between them. CDR3: CASSRGRETQYF. The CDR3 region has the DNA TGTGCCAGCAGCCGCGGGCGGGAGACCCAGTACTTC.

The rearrangement joins TRBV11-3 to TRBJ1-3, with TRBD1 as a possible D gene (5 bases). The germline V and J ends were trimmed by 5 bases and 0 bases, with 11 bases remaining between them. This CDR3 region has 15 residues. Germline CDR1 reads SGHNT; CDR2 reads YENEEA. This CDR3 reads CASSLGGDSGNTIYF. The CDR3 coding sequence is TGTGCCAGCAGCCTGGGAGGGGACTCTGGAAACACCATATATTTT.

This clone has a single count. The chain combines TRBV6-5 with TRBJ1-2, with D tentatively TRBD1 (6 bases). V was trimmed by 8 bases and J by 3 bases, leaving 16 bases between them. Germline values: CDR1 MNHEY, CDR2 SVGAGI. The CDR3 has 14 residues. For the CDR3, the DNA is TGTGCCAGCCTGTCCCTTGGGGGCGACTATGGCTACACCTTC. Amino acid sequence: CASLSLGGDYGYTF.

This rearrangement joins TRBV30 to TRBJ2-3, with D possibly TRBD2 on 6 matching bases. The V and J ends lost 3 bases and 6 bases respectively, with 16 bases between them. The CDR3 is 14 amino acids. Germline V gene lookup returns CDR1 GTSNPN and CDR2 SVGIG (reference sequence). This CDR3 reads CAWRRDSNPDTQYF. As DNA, the CDR3 is TGTGCCTGGAGGAGGGACTCCAACCCCGATACGCAGTATTTT.

The chain is built from TRBV10-3 and TRBJ2-4; no definite D call. Trimming took 0 bases from V and 0 from J, leaving 6 bases between them. From germline, CDR1 is ENHRY and CDR2 SYGVKD. CDR3 length: 15 residues. CDR3 nucleotides: TGTGCCATCAGTGAGTCTGGGATAGCCAAAAACATTCAGTACTTC. It specifies CAISESGIAKNIQYF.

The rearrangement joins TRBV2 to TRBJ1-2, with D maybe TRBD1 (6 bases). The length of the CDR3 is 15 residues. The V end was cut by 8 bases, the J end by 2 bases, with 18 bases between. The germline CDR1 and CDR2 sequences are SNHLY and FYNNEI. The CDR3 DNA is TGTGCCAGCTCCCTCCTGCTGGGGGCCAACTATGGCTACACCTTC. Residues: CASSLLLGANYGYTF.

The chain has TRBV14 and TRBJ2-5; TRBD2 aligns across 11 bases. CDR1 and CDR2 (germline): SGHDN, FVKESK. V trimming: 5 bases; J trimming: 4 bases; junction bases outside the gene matches: 9. The CDR3 is made up of 16 amino acids. The CDR3: CASSTFSGRAGETQYF. The CDR3 nucleotides are TGTGCCAGCAGCACTTTTAGCGGGAGGGCCGGAGAGACCCAGTACTTC.